The source of this T cell receptor beta chain is a study of shared clonotypes between healthy human individuals. General observations from the study: Compared with clonotypes that all four donors shared, non-shared clonotypes had lower generation probabilities.

Trimming took 3 bases from V and 10 from J, leaving 8 bases between them. Germline loops: CDR1 SGHRS, CDR2 YFSETQ. The CDR3 has 11 residues. The authors divided CD4+ cells into CD45RA+ naive and CD45RA-negative memory subsets. A deep-level run was used for the assay. Replicate PCRs run on sorted subsets employed around 200 ng DNA, 30,000 to 35,000 T cell genomes. Repertoires were generated with immunoSEQ multiplex PCR, while TCRdb's copy carries only in-frame clones and drops some. The sample has about 2 million clones, 85% to 95% seen once. On this clone itself: The antigen is undetermined.

This clonotype was sampled from a young man in good health. The chain uses TRBV5-1 and TRBJ2-1, with D unresolved. The sequenced sample consisted of naive CD4+ T cells sorted from blood. Regarding subset: CD45RA+ positively selected. CDR3 protein: CASSSKEEQFF. CDR3 bases: TGCGCCAGCAGCTCTAAAGAAGAGCAGTTCTTC.